This TCR beta chain was identified during a study of blood T cell repertoires in COVID-19. Sequencing was performed with immunoSEQ multiplex PCR; in TCRdb, only in-frame clones are kept and a portion is missing. This table has 15,000 to 20,000 clones, around 88% appearing once. CDR1 MDHEN and CDR2 SYDVKM come from the germline V gene. There are 14 residues in the CDR3. V was cut by 5 bases and J by 7 bases, with 17 bases left in between. The sample consisted of peripheral blood. The V gene is TRBV28, the J gene TRBJ1-2; D is undetermined. The clonotype comes from a human donor in a cohort sampled during active COVID-19. The CDR3 protein is CASSPPAARVGYTF. The CDR3 coding sequence is TGTGCCAGCAGTCCGCCGGCAGCTCGGGTTGGCTACACCTTC.